This T cell receptor (beta chain) was captured by sequencing in a study of tumor-infiltrating lymphocytes in localized non-small cell lung cancer. On this clone itself: The antigen remains unidentified. Within the sample, other DNA sequences also encode this same CDR3.

Study-level results: IM1 and IM2 tumors showed no difference in T-cell fraction.

The protocol was immunoSEQ multiplex PCR, while the TCRdb copy is restricted to in-frame clones and leaves out a portion. The sample consists of approximately 6,700 clones, about 70% of them appearing once. CDR3 size: 15 residues. V dropped 5 bases and J dropped 5; count of bases not matched to a gene: 4. The V gene's germline CDR1 is SGHTA and CDR2 FQGNSA. The origin of this receptor is a human donor with non-small cell lung cancer. The chain has TRBV7-2 and TRBJ1-6, with 9 bases identical to TRBD1. The sequencing sample was made of uninvolved lung tissue not adjacent to the tumor. The CDR3 bases are TGTGCCAGCAGCCCCCGGGACAGGGATAATTCACCCCTCCACTTT. Translating gives CASSPRDRDNSPLHF.